The T cell receptor beta chain described here comes from a study of T-cell memory formation after mild COVID-19. TCRdb reanalysed the 5' RACE reads using MiXCR and keeps one entry per CDR3 protein. The sample holds 210,000 or so distinct CDR3 sequences; 15% to 20% are singletons and the top ten take approximately 2.4%. The sample holds a few counts of this clonotype. This CDR3 has 17 residues. V shed 0 bases and J shed 4 bases, with 17 bases lying between them. The germline V gene has CDR1 LGHNT and CDR2 FRNRAP. The rearrangement uses TRBV12-5 and TRBJ2-3, with D unclear. Sequenced material: PBMCs or a T cell subset sorted from them (not recorded which). The sequence came from an adult woman who had mild COVID-19 (a few samples of this study predate the infection). Cell type and time point are not known. CDR3 in DNA: TGTGCTAGTGGTTTGGTAAGAGGCACAGACACCCCAGATACGCAGTATTTT. The encoded protein is CASGLVRGTDTPDTQYF.